A selection of T cell receptor beta chains follows, all from one sample in a study of radiotherapy plus CTLA-4 blockade in lung cancer. Generated by immunoSEQ multiplex PCR, the TCRdb table keeps only in-frame clones and is missing some. The data show roughly 69,000 clones, less than 85% seen once. The sequencing used peripheral blood, collected from a patient treated with radiotherapy plus ipilimumab. These TCRs come from a human donor with non-small cell lung cancer whose response to radiotherapy plus ipilimumab could not be evaluated. Some clones in this sample may be carry-over from other donors' samples. Each CDR3 is given with its conserved first and last residue. Each record gives: J gene, clone size, V gene, D gene, CDR3 DNA, CDR3 protein. D genes are given only for firm matches. Some rows have no size entry. The others give once, few or many, or a class for an expanded clone.

J gene: TRBJ1-4
clone size: .
V gene: TRBV9
D gene: TRBD1
CDR3 DNA: TGTGCCAGCAGCGTAGAACCACAGGGGTCGTCTGAAAAACTGTTTTTT
CDR3 protein: CASSVEPQGSSEKLFF

J gene: TRBJ2-1
clone size: .
V gene: TRBV6-5
D gene: .
CDR3 DNA: TGTGCCAGCCAGGGGAATGAGCAGTTCTTC
CDR3 protein: CASQGNEQFF

J gene: TRBJ2-7
clone size: .
V gene: TRBV29-1
D gene: .
CDR3 DNA: TGCAGCGTTCGTCAGGGATCCTACGAGCAGTACTTC
CDR3 protein: CSVRQGSYEQYF

J gene: TRBJ2-7
clone size: .
V gene: TRBV6-6
D gene: TRBD2
CDR3 DNA: TGTGCCAGCAGCCCGGGGGGGGTCTCCTACGAGCAGTACTTC
CDR3 protein: CASSPGGVSYEQYF

J gene: TRBJ1-1
clone size: few
V gene: TRBV5-1
D gene: .
CDR3 DNA: TGCGCCAGCAGCTTTAGCGGCCCAGGAGACACTGAAGCTTTCTTT
CDR3 protein: CASSFSGPGDTEAFF

J gene: TRBJ2-5
clone size: few
V gene: TRBV4-1
D gene: .
CDR3 DNA: TGCGCCAGCAGCCAAACGGGGGTGGATGAGACCCAGTACTTC
CDR3 protein: CASSQTGVDETQYF

J gene: TRBJ1-5
clone size: .
V gene: TRBV15
D gene: TRBD1
CDR3 DNA: TGTGCCACCAGCAGAGATCGAGACAGGGTTCAGCCCCAGCATTTT
CDR3 protein: CATSRDRDRVQPQHF

J gene: TRBJ1-2
clone size: .
V gene: TRBV7-2
D gene: .
CDR3 DNA: TGTGCCAGCAGCTTAGTTGTAGGTGGAGAGCGCTATGGCTACACCTTC
CDR3 protein: CASSLVVGGERYGYTF

J gene: TRBJ2-5
clone size: .
V gene: TRBV30
D gene: .
CDR3 DNA: TGTGCCTGGAGTAAACAGATCCAAGAGACCCAGTACTTC
CDR3 protein: CAWSKQIQETQYF

J gene: TRBJ2-2
clone size: .
V gene: TRBV7-9
D gene: .
CDR3 DNA: TGTGCCAGCAGCTTAGCATTTGCGTTCGCGAACACCGGGGAGCTGTTTTTT
CDR3 protein: CASSLAFAFANTGELFF

J gene: TRBJ2-3
clone size: .
V gene: TRBV9
D gene: TRBD2
CDR3 DNA: TGTGCCAGCAGCCAAACTAGCGGGGCTAGCACAGATACGCAGTATTTT
CDR3 protein: CASSQTSGASTDTQYF

J gene: TRBJ2-1
clone size: .
V gene: TRBV2
D gene: .
CDR3 DNA: TGTGCCAGCGCGCCGCTACCCCTAACTGAGCAGTTCTTC
CDR3 protein: CASAPLPLTEQFF

J gene: TRBJ1-2
clone size: .
V gene: TRBV28
D gene: TRBD1
CDR3 DNA: TGTGCCAGCAGTGTAACCGGGACAGGGCCCTATGGCTACACCTTC
CDR3 protein: CASSVTGTGPYGYTF

J gene: TRBJ1-5
clone size: few
V gene: TRBV19
D gene: .
CDR3 DNA: TGTGCCAGTAGTATAGCGGGGGGAGGCGGGCAGCCCCAGCATTTT
CDR3 protein: CASSIAGGGGQPQHF

J gene: TRBJ1-6
clone size: .
V gene: TRBV4-1
D gene: .
CDR3 DNA: TGCGCCAGCAGCCAACTCCGGGGGGGAGGTGATAATTCACCCCTCCACTTT
CDR3 protein: CASSQLRGGGDNSPLHF

J gene: TRBJ2-3
clone size: .
V gene: TRBV4-2
D gene: .
CDR3 DNA: TGTGCCAGCAGCCAAGCGTCTAGCGGCACAGATACGCAGTATTTT
CDR3 protein: CASSQASSGTDTQYF

J gene: TRBJ2-2
clone size: few
V gene: TRBV10-3
D gene: TRBD1
CDR3 DNA: TGTGCCATCAGTGAGGCGACAGGGTTGAACACCGGGGAGCTGTTTTTT
CDR3 protein: CAISEATGLNTGELFF

J gene: TRBJ2-5
clone size: .
V gene: TRBV19
D gene: .
CDR3 DNA: TGTGCCAGTAGTATCGGGGTGGGAGGACAAGAGACCCAGTACTTC
CDR3 protein: CASSIGVGGQETQYF

J gene: TRBJ1-1
clone size: .
V gene: TRBV18
D gene: .
CDR3 DNA: TGTGCCAGCTCACCTCTCGAACAGACATTGAACACTGAAGCTTTCTTT
CDR3 protein: CASSPLEQTLNTEAFF

J gene: TRBJ2-2
clone size: .
V gene: TRBV4-2
D gene: .
CDR3 DNA: TGTGCCAGCAGCCGGAGTCAGGGCTCCACCGGGGAGCTGTTTTTT
CDR3 protein: CASSRSQGSTGELFF

J gene: TRBJ2-1
clone size: .
V gene: TRBV29-1
D gene: TRBD2
CDR3 DNA: TGCAGCGTTTCGGGTCCTAGCGGGTACCATGCCTACAATGAGCAGTTCTTC
CDR3 protein: CSVSGPSGYHAYNEQFF

J gene: TRBJ2-7
clone size: .
V gene: TRBV19
D gene: .
CDR3 DNA: TGTGCCAGTAGTATGGCCCAGGGCTACGAGCAGTACTTC
CDR3 protein: CASSMAQGYEQYF

J gene: TRBJ1-2
clone size: .
V gene: TRBV5-1
D gene: TRBD1
CDR3 DNA: TGCGCCAGCAGCATCGGACAGGGGAACGATGGCTACACCTTC
CDR3 protein: CASSIGQGNDGYTF

J gene: TRBJ1-2
clone size: few
V gene: TRBV7-9
D gene: .
CDR3 DNA: TGTGCCAGCAGCTCTCACTTCGGGCAGGGGCTGGGCTACACCTTC
CDR3 protein: CASSSHFGQGLGYTF

J gene: TRBJ2-5
clone size: .
V gene: TRBV5-1
D gene: .
CDR3 DNA: TGCGCCAGCAGCTTGGGGCAGGGCATCGAGACCCAGTACTTC
CDR3 protein: CASSLGQGIETQYF

J gene: TRBJ1-2
clone size: .
V gene: TRBV6-5
D gene: .
CDR3 DNA: TGTGCCAGCAGTTACAACGCAGGGGAGGGCTACACCTTC
CDR3 protein: CASSYNAGEGYTF

J gene: TRBJ1-2
clone size: .
V gene: TRBV5-6
D gene: TRBD1
CDR3 DNA: TGTGCCAGCAGCAAGGGACAGACAGGTTCTGGCTACACCTTC
CDR3 protein: CASSKGQTGSGYTF

J gene: TRBJ2-3
clone size: .
V gene: TRBV5-1
D gene: TRBD1
CDR3 DNA: TGCGCCAGCAGCTATGAGACAGGGTCAGATACGCAGTATTTT
CDR3 protein: CASSYETGSDTQYF

J gene: TRBJ2-3
clone size: .
V gene: TRBV4-2
D gene: TRBD2
CDR3 DNA: TGTGCCAGCAGCCAAGATGCCAGCGGGGGGGCGGGAGATACGCAGTATTTT
CDR3 protein: CASSQDASGGAGDTQYF

J gene: TRBJ1-3
clone size: .
V gene: TRBV5-6
D gene: TRBD1
CDR3 DNA: TGTGCCAGCACCCTACAGGGGGAGCAAGGAAACACCATATATTTT
CDR3 protein: CASTLQGEQGNTIYF

J gene: TRBJ1-1
clone size: .
V gene: TRBV18
D gene: .
CDR3 DNA: TGTGCCAGCTCACCGCCTGCCGGGGACACTGAAGCTTTCTTT
CDR3 protein: CASSPPAGDTEAFF

J gene: TRBJ1-5
clone size: .
V gene: TRBV28
D gene: .
CDR3 DNA: TGTGCCAGCAGTTGGGGGGATGGAAATCAGCCCCAGCATTTT
CDR3 protein: CASSWGDGNQPQHF

J gene: TRBJ1-1
clone size: .
V gene: TRBV6-1
D gene: .
CDR3 DNA: TGTGCCAGCAGTGAATTCTCGGGGACAACGAGCACTGAAGCTTTCTTT
CDR3 protein: CASSEFSGTTSTEAFF

J gene: TRBJ1-1
clone size: .
V gene: TRBV2
D gene: TRBD1
CDR3 DNA: TGTGCCAGCAGCCCGTACAGGGGAGGTACTGAAGCTTTCTTT
CDR3 protein: CASSPYRGGTEAFF

J gene: TRBJ2-7
clone size: .
V gene: TRBV30
D gene: .
CDR3 DNA: TGTGCCTGGAGTAAACTGGGGGGGCAGTACTTC
CDR3 protein: CAWSKLGGQYF

J gene: TRBJ1-1
clone size: .
V gene: TRBV6-5
D gene: TRBD1
CDR3 DNA: TGTGCCAGCAGTACGGGACAGATGAACACTGAAGCTTTCTTT
CDR3 protein: CASSTGQMNTEAFF

J gene: TRBJ1-6
clone size: .
V gene: TRBV28
D gene: .
CDR3 DNA: TGTGCCGCCGCACAGGGAGCTTATTCACCCCTCCACTTT
CDR3 protein: CAAAQGAYSPLHF

J gene: TRBJ2-7
clone size: .
V gene: TRBV5-1
D gene: .
CDR3 DNA: TGCGCCAGCAGCGCACATTGGGACACCTCACGATCCTACGAGCAGTACTTC
CDR3 protein: CASSAHWDTSRSYEQYF

J gene: TRBJ2-7
clone size: .
V gene: TRBV2
D gene: .
CDR3 DNA: TGTGCCAGCAGAATCTACGAGCAGTACTTC
CDR3 protein: CASRIYEQYF

J gene: TRBJ1-2
clone size: .
V gene: TRBV25-1
D gene: TRBD1
CDR3 DNA: TGTGCCAGCAGTGGGGACAGCTATGGCTACACCTTC
CDR3 protein: CASSGDSYGYTF

J gene: TRBJ1-3
clone size: .
V gene: TRBV7-9
D gene: TRBD1
CDR3 DNA: TGTGCCAGCAGCTTAGCTGTGGGGGACAGGGCTTCTGGAAACACCATATATTTT
CDR3 protein: CASSLAVGDRASGNTIYF

J gene: TRBJ1-2
clone size: .
V gene: TRBV5-1
D gene: .
CDR3 DNA: TGCGCCAGCCGGACAGAGCTTAACTATGGCTACACCTTC
CDR3 protein: CASRTELNYGYTF

J gene: TRBJ2-5
clone size: once
V gene: TRBV5-1
D gene: .
CDR3 DNA: TGCGCCAGCAGCCCTGGGGCGGGACAGTTTTACCAAGAGACCCAGTACTTC
CDR3 protein: CASSPGAGQFYQETQYF

J gene: TRBJ1-6
clone size: .
V gene: TRBV10-3
D gene: .
CDR3 DNA: TGTGCCATCAGTGACGCGGGCCGGAATAATTCACCCCTCCACTTT
CDR3 protein: CAISDAGRNNSPLHF

J gene: TRBJ2-4
clone size: .
V gene: TRBV19
D gene: TRBD1
CDR3 DNA: TGTGCCAGTAGTATCGGGACAGGCTACATTCAGTACTTC
CDR3 protein: CASSIGTGYIQYF

J gene: TRBJ2-7
clone size: .
V gene: TRBV5-1
D gene: .
CDR3 DNA: TGCGCCAGCAGCTTTTCCCATACGGGAGCCTCCTACGAGCAGTACTTC
CDR3 protein: CASSFSHTGASYEQYF

J gene: TRBJ2-2
clone size: once
V gene: TRBV9
D gene: TRBD1
CDR3 DNA: TGTGCCAGCAGCGTAGTCGGGGGACAGGACACCGGGGAGCTGTTTTTT
CDR3 protein: CASSVVGGQDTGELFF

J gene: TRBJ1-3
clone size: .
V gene: TRBV11-2
D gene: .
CDR3 DNA: TGTGCCAGCAGCTTTCAAGACACAGGAAGAAACACCATATATTTT
CDR3 protein: CASSFQDTGRNTIYF